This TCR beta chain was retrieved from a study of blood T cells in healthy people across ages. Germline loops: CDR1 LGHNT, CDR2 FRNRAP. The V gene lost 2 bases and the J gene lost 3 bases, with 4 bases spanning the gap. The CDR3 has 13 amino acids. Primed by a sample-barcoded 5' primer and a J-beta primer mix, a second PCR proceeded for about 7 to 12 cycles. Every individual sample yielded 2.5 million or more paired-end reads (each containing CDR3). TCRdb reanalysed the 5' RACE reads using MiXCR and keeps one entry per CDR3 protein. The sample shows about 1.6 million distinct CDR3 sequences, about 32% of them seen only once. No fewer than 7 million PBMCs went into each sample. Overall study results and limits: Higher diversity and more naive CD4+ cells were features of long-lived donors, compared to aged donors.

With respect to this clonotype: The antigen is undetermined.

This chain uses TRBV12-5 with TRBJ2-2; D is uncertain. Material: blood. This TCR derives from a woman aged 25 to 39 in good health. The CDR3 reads CASGLRDTGELFF. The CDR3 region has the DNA TGTGCTAGTGGTTTGAGGGACACCGGGGAGCTGTTTTTT.